The 12 T cell receptor beta chains below come from one sample, sequenced in a study of cytomegalovirus exposure and HLA in healthy donors. The PCR used 60 Vbeta and 13 Jbeta primers. Some clones are missing from TCRdb's copy, which holds only in-frame ones; the method was immunoSEQ multiplex PCR. The specimen's table records tens of thousands of clones. Source material: PBMCs. The receptor source for this set is a man between 40 and 49 years old in good health and CMV-seronegative.

V usage is TRBV7-3 and J usage is TRBJ2-1; TRBD2 aligns across 10 bases. From germline, CDR1 is SGHTA and CDR2 FQGTGA. After removal of 0 bases from V and 6 bases from J, the junction contained 5 bases not matched to a gene. The CDR3 spans 16 residues. The CDR3 sequence: CASSLTDRTSGNEQFF. The CDR3 nucleotides read TGTGCCAGCAGCTTAACGGATCGGACTAGCGGCAATGAGCAGTTCTTC.

The chain combines TRBV9 with TRBJ2-4; TRBD1 aligns across 10 bases. CDR1 and CDR2 (germline): SGDLS, YYNGEE. With 0 bases clipped from V and 8 bases from J, the junction kept 5 bases outside the gene matches. The CDR3 loop spans 15 amino acids. The CDR3 DNA reads as TGTGCCAGCAGCGTAGAGGGGACAGGGGTTTACATTCAGTACTTC. Protein sequence: CASSVEGTGVYIQYF.

J is TRBJ2-7 and V is TRBV4-2; 9 bases fit TRBD2. The CDR3 has 17 amino acids. With V trimmed by 0 bases and J by 5 bases, 11 bases remained unmatched. Germline lookup yields CDR1 LGHNA and CDR2 YNFKEQ. CDR3: CASSQEGVTRGGNEQYF. The CDR3, as DNA: TGTGCCAGCAGCCAAGAGGGGGTTACGCGGGGGGGTAACGAGCAGTACTTC.

The rearrangement joins TRBV7-9 to TRBJ2-5; 11 positions match TRBD1. The CDR3 runs 14 residues. After removal of 5 bases from V and 5 bases from J, the junction contained 4 bases not matched to a gene. CDR1 is SEHNR, CDR2 FQNEAQ, per germline (reference sequence). The CDR3 DNA follows: TGTGCCAGCAGCACGGACAGGGGGCTTGAGACCCAGTACTTC. It specifies CASSTDRGLETQYF.

The chain carries TRBV18 and TRBJ1-1; D gene uncertain. Germline CDR1 reads KGHSH; CDR2 reads LQKENI. The V and J ends lost 6 bases and 2 bases respectively, with 10 bases between them. This CDR3 is built from 13 residues. CDR3 nucleotides: TGTGCCAGCTCCCCAACACAAAACACTGAAGCTTTCTTT. It translates to CASSPTQNTEAFF.

The genes are TRBV19 and TRBJ1-4; D might be TRBD1 (6 bases). Deletions cut 4 bases from V and 8 bases from J, with 14 bases between. Germline assignment: CDR1 LNHDA and CDR2 SQIVND (reference sequence). This CDR3 is 14 amino acids long. The CDR3 nucleotides read TGTGCCAGTAGTACGCCAGGGGCTCGCGAAAAACTGTTTTTT. This encodes CASSTPGAREKLFF.

The chain recombines TRBV5-1 with TRBJ1-2; 9 nucleotides match TRBD1. V lost 0 bases and J lost 5; bases outside the gene matches: 2. CDR1 is SGHRS, CDR2 YFSETQ, per germline. The CDR3 contains 14 residues. CDR3 DNA: TGCGCCAGCAGCTTGGAACAGGGGGCATATGGCTACACCTTC. Its protein is CASSLEQGAYGYTF.

In DNA, the CDR3 is TGTGCCAGCAGCCCCGGGACTAGAGTCGCGGGTGAGCAGTTCTTC. Its protein is CASSPGTRVAGEQFF. The V and J genes are TRBV9 and TRBJ2-1, with TRBD2 matching over 8 bases. CDR1 SGDLS and CDR2 YYNGEE come from the germline V gene. J was trimmed by 9 bases and V by 4 bases; bases with no gene match: 12. The CDR3 loop spans 15 amino acids. Based on the CDR3 plus reference TRBV9 and TRBJ2-1, the full variable domain is DSGVTQTPKHLITATGQRVTLRCSPRSGDLSVYWYQQSLDQGLQFLIQYYNGEERAKGNILERFSAQQFPDLHSELNLSSLELGDSALYFCASSPGTRVAGEQFFGPGTRLTVL.

This rearrangement joins TRBV19 to TRBJ1-6; D might be TRBD1 (5 bases). Trimming stripped 5 bases from V and 7 bases from J, with 18 bases between. Germline CDR1 LNHDA, CDR2 SQIVND (reference sequence). This CDR3 comprises 16 residues. CDR3 protein: CASSLPRTTRNSPLHF. CDR3 coding DNA: TGTGCCAGTAGTCTTCCCCGGACAACGCGGAATTCACCCCTCCACTTT. Full variable domain (outside the CDR3, taken from reference TRBV19 and TRBJ1-6): DGGITQSPKYLFRKEGQNVTLSCEQNLNHDAMYWYRQDPGQGLRLIYYSQIVNDFQKGDIAEGYSVSREKKESFPLTVTSAQKNPTAFYLCASSLPRTTRNSPLHFGNGTRLTVT.

The V call is TRBV5-8, the J call TRBJ2-3, with D tentatively TRBD2 (6 bases). This CDR3 comprises 16 residues. Germline values: CDR1 SGHTS, CDR2 YDEGEE. Trimming left V 4 bases short and J 1 base short, with 16 bases between. For the CDR3, the DNA is TGTGCCAGCAGCGCAGGGACTCGCCGAGGCACAGATACGCAGTATTTT. This sequence encodes CASSAGTRRGTDTQYF.

The chain has TRBV29-1 and TRBJ1-2, with 9 bases fitting TRBD1. After removal of 1 base from V and 4 bases from J, the junction contained 1 base not matched to a gene. The CDR3 sequence is 13 residues long. Germline V gene data show CDR1 as SQVTM and CDR2 as ANQGSEA. The CDR3 spells CSVEAGQGYGYTF. The CDR3 DNA reads TGCAGCGTTGAAGCGGGACAGGGCTATGGCTACACCTTC. The whole variable domain, remainder taken from reference TRBV29-1 and TRBJ1-2, is SAVISQKPSRDICQRGTSLTIQCQVDSQVTMMFWYRQQPGQSLTLIATANQGSEATYESGFVIDKFPISRPNLTFSTLTVSNMSPEDSSIYLCSVEAGQGYGYTFGSGTRLTVV.

The J gene is TRBJ2-7, the V gene TRBV6-1; perhaps TRBD2 as D (6 bases). V lost 2 bases and J 12 bases, leaving 14 bases between the germline ends. The CDR3 contains 12 residues. Germline V gene lookup returns CDR1 MNHNS and CDR2 SASEGT. CDR3 coding DNA: TGTGCCAGCAGTGAATGGTCGCGGGGTTCGTACTTC. Its translation is CASSEWSRGSYF.